The 29 T cell receptor beta chains listed next were all sequenced from one sample in a study of CD8+ T cells in alopecia areata. Noted treatment: oral pan-JAK inhibitor, 5-10 mg twice daily. Extracted RNA was reverse transcribed, and the resulting cDNA served as sequencing template. The repertoire was sequenced with immunoSEQ multiplex PCR; TCRdb's copy has only in-frame clones and lacks some. In the table there are some 200,000 clones, around 57% of which are singletons. The source was CD4+ T cells sorted from blood, collected at week 4, from a patient treated with tofacitinib. These receptors came from a human donor with alopecia areata.

This clone was found a few times. Other nucleotide sequences from this sample produce the same CDR3. V and J are TRBV29-1 and TRBJ1-1, with 7 bases lining up with TRBD1. With 4 bases clipped from V and 0 bases from J, the junction kept 2 bases outside the gene matches. The CDR3 spans 13 residues. CDR1 is SQVTM and CDR2 is ANQGSEA in the germline V gene. The CDR3 sequence is CSVAGQMNTEAFF. The CDR3 DNA sequence: TGCAGCGTTGCGGGACAGATGAACACTGAAGCTTTCTTT. The full variable domain, with the rest looked up from reference TRBV29-1 and TRBJ1-1, is SAVISQKPSRDICQRGTSLTIQCQVDSQVTMMFWYRQQPGQSLTLIATANQGSEATYESGFVIDKFPISRPNLTFSTLTVSNMSPEDSSIYLCSVAGQMNTEAFFGQGTRLTVV.

Only a few counts were recorded for this clone. The chain combines TRBV30 with TRBJ2-1; D is perhaps TRBD2 (5 bases). This CDR3 contains 16 residues. The V end lost 0 bases, the J end lost 0 bases, and 12 bases lay between the germline ends. Germline CDR1 reads GTSNPN; CDR2 reads SVGIG (reference sequence). The CDR3 region is CAWSVRTGSSYNEQFF. The CDR3 coding sequence is TGTGCCTGGAGTGTAAGGACTGGTAGCTCCTACAATGAGCAGTTCTTC.

This chain uses TRBV4-3 with TRBJ1-2, with D maybe TRBD1 (5 bases). CDR1 and CDR2 (germline): LGHNA, YSLEER. CDR3 length equals 16 residues. Trimming took 0 bases from V and 4 from J, leaving 15 bases between them. The CDR3 region has the DNA TGCGCCAGCAGCCAAGACGAAAGGGGATCGGGCTATGGCTACACCTTC. It is translated as CASSQDERGSGYGYTF.

J is TRBJ1-1 and V is TRBV6-5; D gene ambiguous. Per germline, CDR1 MNHEY and CDR2 SVGAGI. V was trimmed by 8 bases and J by 1 base, leaving 8 bases between them. CDR3 length: 12 amino acids. The CDR3 reads CASWAWNTEAFF. CDR3 nucleotides: TGTGCCAGCTGGGCTTGGAACACTGAAGCTTTCTTT.

The chain is built from TRBV7-2 and TRBJ2-5; TRBD2 might be the D (6 bases). Germline V gene lookup returns CDR1 SGHTA and CDR2 FQGNSA. The CDR3 length is 13 residues. V shed 5 bases and J shed 4 bases, with 11 bases lying between them. Written as DNA, the CDR3 is TGTGCCAGCAGCCGCCGGGGGAGAGAGACCCAGTACTTC. This translates into CASSRRGRETQYF.

This rearrangement joins TRBV19 to TRBJ2-5, with D hard to call. Trimming shortened V by 3 bases and J by 0 bases, and 5 bases separated the two germline ends. CDR1 is LNHDA, CDR2 SQIVND, per germline (reference sequence). This CDR3 comprises 13 residues. As DNA, the CDR3 is TGTGCCAGTAGTATTTTCTACCAAGAGACCCAGTACTTC. This encodes CASSIFYQETQYF.

The chain employs TRBV19 and TRBJ1-2, with a weak D call TRBD1 (5 bases). CDR3 length: 14 residues. The V gene lost 6 bases and the J gene lost 6 bases, with 17 bases spanning the gap. Germline CDR1 and CDR2: LNHDA and SQIVND (reference sequence). The CDR3 reads CASRVVGTLDGYTF. CDR3 nucleotides: TGTGCCAGTAGGGTCGTGGGGACCCTGGATGGCTACACCTTC.

The chain carries TRBV30 and TRBJ1-5; D unclear. V dropped 7 bases and J dropped 7 bases, with 17 bases sitting between them. This CDR3 is built from 13 residues. Germline CDR1 GTSNPN, CDR2 SVGIG (reference sequence). CDR3 nucleotide sequence: TGTGCCTCCTCAAGCGGGGTACAACAGCCCCAGCATTTT. As protein: CASSSGVQQPQHF.

The chain is built from TRBV30 and TRBJ1-2; D is unclear. V shed 1 base and J shed 8 bases, with 14 bases lying between them. Germline lookup yields CDR1 GTSNPN and CDR2 SVGIG (reference sequence). This CDR3 is 13 amino acids long. The CDR3 sequence: CAWSARRVVGYTF. The CDR3 coding sequence is TGTGCCTGGAGTGCCCGCCGGGTGGTCGGCTACACCTTC.

The chain carries TRBV5-1 and TRBJ2-3; D possibly uses TRBD1 or TRBD2 (5 bases each). Germline V gene sequence: CDR1 SGHRS, CDR2 YFSETQ. This CDR3 has 14 amino acids. V gave up 4 bases and J gave up 3 bases, with 12 bases separating them. The CDR3 nucleotides read TGCGCCAGCAGCCCAGGGACGGAAACAGATACGCAGTATTTT. Translating it yields CASSPGTETDTQYF.

The V and J genes are TRBV4-3 and TRBJ1-1; TRBD1 agrees at 10 bases. The CDR3 sequence is 14 residues long. V dropped 5 bases and J dropped 6; count of bases not matched to a gene: 6. CDR1 LGHNA and CDR2 YSLEER come from the germline V gene. The CDR3 spells CASSNRDRGAEAFF. The DNA for the CDR3 is TGCGCCAGCAGCAACCGGGACAGGGGCGCTGAAGCTTTCTTT.

The J gene is TRBJ1-1, the V gene TRBV27; no definite D call. V lost 6 bases to trimming and J lost 1 base, with 9 bases between them. The germline V gene encodes CDR1 MNHEY and CDR2 SMNVEV (reference sequence). This CDR3 is 13 amino acids long. The CDR3 bases are TGTGCCAGCAGCCGACGGACGAACACTGAAGCTTTCTTT. As protein: CASSRRTNTEAFF.

The chain combines TRBV6-6 with TRBJ2-1, with D possibly TRBD1 on 6 matching bases. This CDR3 has 15 amino acids. Looked up from germline, CDR1 is MNHNY and CDR2 is SVGAGI (reference sequence). Trimming took off 6 bases at V and 4 bases at J, with 16 bases between the two ends. CDR3 DNA: TGTGCCAGCAGCCACCCCGGGGACACGTACAATGAGCAGTTCTTC. Protein sequence: CASSHPGDTYNEQFF.

Only a few counts were recorded for this clone. The V call is TRBV7-9, the J call TRBJ1-1, with a weak D call TRBD1 (5 bases). The V gene lost 2 bases and the J gene lost 11 bases, with 9 bases spanning the gap. This CDR3 is 11 amino acids long. Germline lookup yields CDR1 SEHNR and CDR2 FQNEAQ (reference sequence). CDR3 loop: CASSLQGMAFF. CDR3 nucleotide sequence: TGTGCCAGCAGCTTACAGGGAATGGCTTTCTTT.

J is TRBJ2-4 and V is TRBV11-1; the D is unclear. This CDR3 is 15 amino acids long. Trimming stripped 1 base from V and 1 base from J, with 8 bases between. Germline values: CDR1 SGHAT, CDR2 FQDESV (reference sequence). The DNA for the CDR3 is TGTGCCAGCAGCTTAGACCCGTTCGCCAAAAACATTCAGTACTTC. This codes for CASSLDPFAKNIQYF.

This chain links TRBV2 with TRBJ1-6; no reliable D call. The CDR3 consists of 16 residues. With 10 bases removed from V and 10 bases from J, the gap between germline ends came to 26 bases. CDR1 is SNHLY, CDR2 FYNNEI, per germline. For the CDR3, the DNA is TGTGCCATCGCAACGTACCCCGGTTCGGTCACCTCACCCCTCCACTTT. This encodes CAIATYPGSVTSPLHF.

The chain uses TRBV30 and TRBJ1-6; a possible D gene is TRBD1 (6 bases). With 2 bases removed from V and 9 bases from J, the gap between germline ends came to 11 bases. CDR1 and CDR2 from the germline V gene are GTSNPN and SVGIG (reference sequence). CDR3 length: 13 amino acids. CDR3 in amino acids: CAWSKQGGSPLHF. The CDR3 nucleotides read TGTGCCTGGAGTAAACAGGGTGGTTCACCCCTCCACTTT.

The chain is built from TRBV28 and TRBJ2-1; D is ambiguous. CDR3 length equals 12 residues. V was cut by 6 bases and J by 10 bases, with 13 bases left in between. Germline CDR1 MDHEN, CDR2 SYDVKM. CDR3 loop: CASSLLFGEQFF. The CDR3 nucleotides read TGTGCCAGCAGCCTCCTTTTCGGAGAGCAGTTCTTC.

This clone was seen at least ten times. V gene TRBV5-5 combines with J gene TRBJ1-4; D uncertain. The CDR3 is made up of 15 amino acids. Germline V lookup: CDR1 SGHKS, CDR2 YYEKEE (reference sequence). The V and J ends lost 4 bases and 8 bases respectively, with 18 bases between them. The CDR3 DNA is TGTGCCAGCAGCGAGCCAGGCCGGGAGAAAGAAAAACTGTTTTTT. Protein product: CASSEPGREKEKLFF.

J is TRBJ1-1 and V is TRBV5-1; D gene uncertain. This CDR3 has 13 residues. Trimming removed 4 bases from V and 9 bases from J, with 16 bases in between. CDR1 is SGHRS and CDR2 is YFSETQ in the germline V gene. CDR3 sequence reads: CASSLLLDGQAFF. The CDR3 bases are TGCGCCAGCAGCCTGCTATTGGACGGACAAGCTTTCTTT.

This clone was seen only a few times. The CDR3 DNA reads as TGTGCTAGTGGCCGCGAGGGACAGCCTAGCACAGATACGCAGTATTTT. Translation gives CASGREGQPSTDTQYF. The chain combines TRBV12-5 with TRBJ2-3, with 7 bases identical to TRBD1. Trimming at V came to 6 bases and at J to 0 bases, leaving 9 bases not matched to a gene. The CDR3 extends over 16 amino acids. Germline CDR1 LGHNT, CDR2 FRNRAP.

The CDR3 protein is CASSIGPPASITAGELFF. The CDR3 DNA reads as TGTGCCAGCAGTATCGGGCCCCCGGCCTCCATAACCGCCGGGGAGCTGTTTTTT. The rearrangement uses TRBV2 and TRBJ2-2; no firm D call. V shed 5 bases and J shed 6 bases, with 25 bases lying between them. This CDR3 region has 18 residues. CDR1 SNHLY and CDR2 FYNNEI come from the germline V gene.

The rearrangement joins TRBV4-1 to TRBJ2-6; D gene ambiguous. V lost 1 base and J 2 bases, leaving 15 bases between the germline ends. The germline CDR1 and CDR2 sequences are MGHRA and YSYEKL. The CDR3 has 18 amino acids. The CDR3 loop is CASSQARLGGPGANVLTF. The CDR3 DNA sequence: TGCGCCAGCAGCCAAGCCCGGTTAGGTGGACCTGGGGCCAACGTCCTGACTTTC.

V usage is TRBV9 and J usage is TRBJ1-1; D perhaps matches TRBD1 (5 bases). Per germline, CDR1 SGDLS and CDR2 YYNGEE. Trimming took 1 base from V and 4 from J, leaving 14 bases between them. This CDR3 contains 15 residues. The CDR3 region is CASSVLEGQLTEAFF. CDR3 bases: TGTGCCAGCAGCGTACTGGAGGGGCAGCTCACTGAAGCTTTCTTT.

This sequence joins TRBV19 and TRBJ1-1; D perhaps matches TRBD1 (6 bases). This CDR3 has 13 residues. V was clipped by 6 bases and J by 8 bases, with 16 bases between them. Per the germline V gene, CDR1 is LNHDA and CDR2 is SQIVND (reference sequence). This CDR3 is CASSLRDTKEAFF. CDR3 DNA: TGTGCCAGTAGCCTCCGGGACACAAAAGAAGCTTTCTTT.

V usage is TRBV30 and J usage is TRBJ1-2; D call uncertain. Trimming stripped 2 bases from V and 4 bases from J, with 11 bases between. CDR3 length equals 13 residues. Germline V CDR1 and CDR2: GTSNPN, SVGIG (reference sequence). CDR3 in DNA: TGTGCCTGGAGTCTCGTGGCAGCCTATGGCTACACCTTC. Its translation is CAWSLVAAYGYTF. Supplemented by reference TRBV30 and TRBJ1-2, the full variable domain reads SQTIHQWPATLVQPVGSPLSLECTVEGTSNPNLYWYRQAAGRGLQLLFYSVGIGQISSEVPQNLSASRPQDRQFILSSKKLLLSDSGFYLCAWSLVAAYGYTFGSGTRLTVV.

This clone turned up a few times. The rearrangement joins TRBV4-1 to TRBJ1-2, with 9 bases identical to TRBD1. Germline-derived CDR1 and CDR2 are MGHRA and YSYEKL. This CDR3 is built from 16 residues. The junction had 10 bases not matched to a gene; V was cut back by 5 bases and J by 3 bases. The CDR3 nucleotides read TGCGCCAGCAGCTTCCAACAGGGGGCTGTTGACTATGGCTACACCTTC. Translation: CASSFQQGAVDYGYTF.

The chain combines TRBV30 with TRBJ1-2; 7 bases align to TRBD1. This CDR3 spans 14 amino acids. Germline V gives CDR1 GTSNPN, CDR2 SVGIG (reference sequence). V trimming: 2 bases; J trimming: 8 bases; junction bases outside the gene matches: 11. The CDR3 coding sequence is TGTGCCTGGAGTCCCCGGACAGGTCTATTCGGCTACACCTTC. Translation: CAWSPRTGLFGYTF.

The chain couples TRBV2 to TRBJ2-5; perhaps TRBD1 as D (6 bases). There are 14 residues in the CDR3. With 5 bases removed from V and 1 base from J, the gap between germline ends came to 11 bases. Per the germline V gene, CDR1 is SNHLY and CDR2 is FYNNEI. The CDR3 loop reads CASSFGQSQETQYF. In DNA form, the CDR3 reads TGTGCCAGCAGTTTCGGACAGAGCCAAGAGACCCAGTACTTC. The variable domain in full, with the rest retrieved from reference TRBV2 and TRBJ2-5, is EPEVTQTPSHQVTQMGQEVILRCVPISNHLYFYWYRQILGQKVEFLVSFYNNEISEKSEIFDDQFSVERPDGSNFTLKIRSTKLEDSAMYFCASSFGQSQETQYFGPGTRLLVL.